The 22 T cell receptor beta chains reported below all come from one sample, sequenced in a study of T cells after posttransplantation cyclophosphamide listed by TCRdb under 2016. This sample's time point label indicates: posttransplant day relative to BM transplant. The control group consisted of roughly ten patients who received myeloablative marrow transplants with methotrexate plus a calcineurin inhibitor and who were sampled 1 year after transplant. Preparation of the library involved the immunoSEQ multiplex PCR assay. TCRdb took this table from immuneACCESS and kept in-frame rearrangements with V and J called. Such tables lack part of the clones; where checked against another copy, unresolved V genes explain under half of the gap, and the rest is unexplained. This sample is represented by about 9,100 clones; roughly 88% of them were singletons. The ten largest make up around a quarter of the sample.

This specimen was PBMCs, taken after an allogeneic stem cell transplant with a calcineurin inhibitor and methotrexate. These receptors all stem from a male patient in his 30s who received an allogeneic stem cell transplant from an unrelated donor, was CMV-positive, and had no GVHD. After a transplant, not all T cells may be the patient's own; some may come from the graft donor.

This chain uses TRBV4-3 with TRBJ2-1; D may be TRBD1 (6 bases). Trimming stripped 4 bases from V and 0 bases from J, with 16 bases between. This CDR3 contains 17 residues. Germline CDR1 reads LGHNA; CDR2 reads YSLEER. Written as DNA, the CDR3 is TGCGCCAGCAGCCGTTGGGGGCGGACCAGCTCCTACAATGAGCAGTTCTTC. Protein: CASSRWGRTSSYNEQFF.

The genes are TRBV28 and TRBJ2-1; the match to TRBD2 covers 9 bases. This CDR3 contains 17 residues. Germline V gene lookup returns CDR1 MDHEN and CDR2 SYDVKM. J gave up 4 bases and V 4 bases, and 11 bases lay outside the gene matches. The CDR3 DNA sequence: TGTGCCAGCAGTTCCCCCCTAGCGGGACGAGGGTACAATGAGCAGTTCTTC. As protein: CASSSPLAGRGYNEQFF.

CDR3 coding DNA: TGTGCCAGCAGTTTATCGGCCCCGGGTCGTAGCTCCTACGAGCAGTACTTC. The encoded protein is CASSLSAPGRSSYEQYF. This rearrangement joins TRBV27 to TRBJ2-7; D unresolved. V gave up 0 bases and J gave up 0 bases, with 15 bases separating them. CDR1 is MNHEY and CDR2 is SMNVEV in the germline V gene (reference sequence). This CDR3 has 17 amino acids.

V usage is TRBV10-3 and J usage is TRBJ2-3; 8 bases are shared with TRBD2. The CDR3 sequence is 16 residues long. The J segment lost 3 bases and the V segment lost 4 bases, leaving 9 bases of the junction unmatched. Germline values: CDR1 ENHRY, CDR2 SYGVKD. CDR3 residues: CAISGQEREWTDTQYF. CDR3 DNA sequence: TGTGCCATCAGTGGGCAAGAGCGGGAGTGGACAGATACGCAGTATTTT.

The chain is built from TRBV28 and TRBJ1-1; 8 bases agree with TRBD1. Germline assignment: CDR1 MDHEN and CDR2 SYDVKM. The length of the CDR3 is 16 residues. V shed 5 bases, J shed 3 bases, and the junction held 11 bases outside the gene matches. CDR3 DNA sequence: TGTGCCAGCAGTCAGGGCCACAGGGGGGGAGACACTGAAGCTTTCTTT. Its translation: CASSQGHRGGDTEAFF.

The rearrangement joins TRBV7-9 to TRBJ2-7; 9 nucleotides agree with TRBD1. Germline V gene sequence: CDR1 SEHNR, CDR2 FQNEAQ (reference sequence). After removal of 4 bases from V and 5 bases from J, the junction contained 3 bases not matched to a gene. This CDR3 contains 13 residues. This chain's CDR3 is CASSSTGGNEQYF. In nucleotides, the CDR3 is TGTGCCAGCAGCTCAACAGGGGGCAACGAGCAGTACTTC.

The V gene is TRBV6-5, the J gene TRBJ1-2; tentative D call: TRBD1 (5 bases). Trimming pared 5 bases from V and 3 bases from J, leaving 10 bases between. This CDR3 is 13 amino acids long. CDR1 and CDR2 from the germline V gene are MNHEY and SVGAGI. CDR3 in amino acids: CASSTDSYYGYTF. CDR3 nucleotides: TGTGCCAGCAGTACAGACAGCTACTATGGCTACACCTTC.

The V call is TRBV9, the J call TRBJ2-7, with D tentatively TRBD1 (6 bases). The CDR3 runs to 13 residues. Germline CDR1 is SGDLS and CDR2 is YYNGEE. V lost 2 bases to trimming and J lost 1 base, with 7 bases between them. Written as DNA, the CDR3 is TGTGCCAGCAGCGTTGGACAGTCCTACGAGCAGTACTTC. This sequence encodes CASSVGQSYEQYF.

This clone was seen a single time. CDR3 in DNA: TGTGCCAGCAGCGCCCCAGGCGGGAGTTTCGATGTAGAAACAGATACGCAGTATTTT. It codes for CASSAPGGSFDVETDTQYF. The gene calls are TRBV9 and TRBJ2-3, with 7 bases matching TRBD2. The germline CDR1 and CDR2 sequences are SGDLS and YYNGEE. The trim removed 3 bases at V and 3 bases at J, leaving 19 bases unmatched. This CDR3 is 19 amino acids long.

The chain uses TRBV18 and TRBJ2-7; the match to TRBD1 covers 7 bases. Germline V gene lookup returns CDR1 KGHSH and CDR2 LQKENI. Trimming at V came to 6 bases and at J to 6 bases, leaving 11 bases not matched to a gene. The CDR3 spans 14 residues. DNA for the CDR3: TGTGCCAGCTCTCCCCGAGCGACAGGGTTCGAGCAGTACGTC. Protein sequence: CASSPRATGFEQYV.

A few counts support this clone. V gene TRBV5-6 combines with J gene TRBJ2-5; 8 bases are a match to TRBD2. CDR3 length equals 16 residues. V shed 0 bases and J 1 base; nucleotides not matched to a gene: 5. Germline V gives CDR1 SGHDT, CDR2 YYEEEE. CDR3 sequence reads: CASSLGSGVFQETQYF. DNA for the CDR3: TGTGCCAGCAGCTTGGGTAGCGGGGTCTTCCAAGAGACCCAGTACTTC.

V usage is TRBV10-3 and J usage is TRBJ2-5; D is possibly TRBD2 (5 bases). This CDR3 contains 12 residues. The ends were cut back, 11 bases at V and 4 bases at J, with 14 bases in the middle. Per the germline V gene, CDR1 is ENHRY and CDR2 is SYGVKD. The CDR3 here is CAVSEGRETQYF. As DNA, the CDR3 is TGTGCCGTGAGCGAGGGAAGAGAGACCCAGTACTTC.

The rearrangement links TRBV2 to TRBJ2-1; possibly TRBD2 for D (5 bases). The germline CDR1 and CDR2 sequences are SNHLY and FYNNEI. The CDR3 extends over 13 amino acids. V was clipped by 4 bases and J by 9 bases, with 13 bases between them. CDR3 protein: CASSGTRFLEQFF. CDR3 coding DNA: TGTGCCAGCAGTGGAACTAGGTTCCTTGAGCAGTTCTTC.

The table lists this clone with a count of one. The V gene is TRBV5-4, the J gene TRBJ1-4; TRBD1 matches at 8 bases. Germline V gene data show CDR1 as SGHNT and CDR2 as YYREEE (reference sequence). The V and J ends lost 4 bases and 7 bases, in that order; junction bases with no gene match: 9. The CDR3 runs 15 residues. CDR3 protein: CASSLDRGVGEKLFF. CDR3 nucleotides: TGTGCCAGCAGCCTTGACAGGGGAGTGGGTGAAAAACTGTTTTTT.

Comment on this clone: The sample holds other DNA sequences that translate to the same CDR3. The V and J genes are TRBV10-3 and TRBJ2-2; the match to TRBD2 covers 10 bases. Trimming at V came to 0 bases and at J to 4 bases, leaving 2 bases not matched to a gene. Per germline, CDR1 ENHRY and CDR2 SYGVKD. The CDR3 loop spans 16 amino acids. CDR3 coding DNA: TGTGCCATCAGTGAGTCCGGACTAGCGGCCACCGGGGAGCTGTTTTTT. This gives the protein CAISESGLAATGELFF.

The chain carries TRBV7-2 and TRBJ1-2; D gene unclear. Trimming shortened V by 2 bases and J by 6 bases, and 10 bases separated the two germline ends. CDR1 SGHTA and CDR2 FQGNSA come from the germline V gene. This CDR3 region has 13 residues. The CDR3 nucleotides read TGTGCCAGCAGCTTACGTTCCGGGGATGGCTACACCTTC. Translating gives CASSLRSGDGYTF.

The rearrangement links TRBV7-2 to TRBJ2-1; 9 nucleotides match TRBD1. Germline V gene data show CDR1 as SGHTA and CDR2 as FQGNSA. There are 13 residues in the CDR3. Trimming cost V 2 bases and J 10 bases; bases outside gene matches: 3. The CDR3 region has the DNA TGTGCCAGCAGCTTAAGGGACAGGGAGGAGCAGTTCTTC. Protein: CASSLRDREEQFF.

The V and J genes are TRBV7-3 and TRBJ2-3; TRBD2 matches 15 bases. This CDR3 has 18 amino acids. V trimming: 0 bases; J trimming: 0 bases; junction bases outside the gene matches: 1. CDR1 and CDR2 (germline): SGHTA, FQGTGA. The CDR3 DNA reads as TGTGCCAGCAGCTTAACAGGGACTAGCGGGAGGAGCACAGATACGCAGTATTTT. It specifies CASSLTGTSGRSTDTQYF.

The gene calls are TRBV7-9 and TRBJ2-7, with TRBD2 identical over 10 bases. Germline assignment: CDR1 SEHNR and CDR2 FQNEAQ (reference sequence). Trimming removed 4 bases from V and 3 bases from J; junction bases left unmatched: 9. The CDR3 is made up of 16 amino acids. The CDR3 is CASSYRIAGGDYEQYF. The CDR3 DNA reads TGTGCCAGCAGCTACCGAATAGCGGGGGGTGACTACGAGCAGTACTTC.

J is TRBJ1-3 and V is TRBV7-9, with TRBD1 as a possible D gene (6 bases). The V end was cut by 1 base, the J end by 0 bases, with 13 bases between. The CDR3 has 17 residues. Germline loops: CDR1 SEHNR, CDR2 FQNEAQ (reference sequence). This CDR3 reads CASSLGSRGDSGNTIYF. CDR3 DNA: TGTGCCAGCAGCTTAGGCAGCAGGGGCGACTCTGGAAACACCATATATTTT.

The chain couples TRBV6-4 to TRBJ2-1; 11 bases are shared with TRBD2. Germline CDR1 reads MRHNA; CDR2 reads SNTAGT. This CDR3 comprises 15 residues. V lost 2 bases, J lost 8 bases, and 5 bases stayed unmatched. The CDR3 DNA follows: TGTGCCAGCAGTGACACTAGCGGGAGATCCGATGAGCAGTTCTTC. Translating gives CASSDTSGRSDEQFF.

V is TRBV15 and J is TRBJ2-3, with a tentative D call TRBD2 (7 bases). Looked up from germline, CDR1 is LNHNV and CDR2 is YYDKDF (reference sequence). The germline V and J ends were trimmed by 0 bases and 6 bases, with 19 bases remaining between them. The CDR3 contains 17 residues. Here the CDR3 DNA reads TGTGCCACCAGCAGAGATCTGGGGGGGGCCCCAGGGGATACGCAGTATTTT. Its protein product is CATSRDLGGAPGDTQYF. The full variable domain, rest sourced from reference TRBV15 and TRBJ2-3, is DAMVIQNPRYQVTQFGKPVTLSCSQTLNHNVMYWYQQKSSQAPKLLFHYYDKDFNNEADTPDNFQSRRPNTSFCFLDIRSPGLGDTAMYLCATSRDLGGAPGDTQYFGPGTRLTVL.